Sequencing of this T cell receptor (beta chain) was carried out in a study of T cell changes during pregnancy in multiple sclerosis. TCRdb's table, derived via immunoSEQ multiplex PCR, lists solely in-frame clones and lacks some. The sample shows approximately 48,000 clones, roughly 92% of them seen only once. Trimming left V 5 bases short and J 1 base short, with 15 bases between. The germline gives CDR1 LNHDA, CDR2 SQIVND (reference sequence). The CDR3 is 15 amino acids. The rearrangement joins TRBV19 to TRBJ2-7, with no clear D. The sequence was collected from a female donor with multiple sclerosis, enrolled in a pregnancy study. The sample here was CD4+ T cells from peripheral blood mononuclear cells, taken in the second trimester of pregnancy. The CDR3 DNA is TGTGCCAGTAGTCCCAATCGCCTCGAGTCCTACGAGCAGTACTTC. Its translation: CASSPNRLESYEQYF. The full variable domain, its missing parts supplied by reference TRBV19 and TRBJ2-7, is DGGITQSPKYLFRKEGQNVTLSCEQNLNHDAMYWYRQDPGQGLRLIYYSQIVNDFQKGDIAEGYSVSREKKESFPLTVTSAQKNPTAFYLCASSPNRLESYEQYFGPGTRLTVT.